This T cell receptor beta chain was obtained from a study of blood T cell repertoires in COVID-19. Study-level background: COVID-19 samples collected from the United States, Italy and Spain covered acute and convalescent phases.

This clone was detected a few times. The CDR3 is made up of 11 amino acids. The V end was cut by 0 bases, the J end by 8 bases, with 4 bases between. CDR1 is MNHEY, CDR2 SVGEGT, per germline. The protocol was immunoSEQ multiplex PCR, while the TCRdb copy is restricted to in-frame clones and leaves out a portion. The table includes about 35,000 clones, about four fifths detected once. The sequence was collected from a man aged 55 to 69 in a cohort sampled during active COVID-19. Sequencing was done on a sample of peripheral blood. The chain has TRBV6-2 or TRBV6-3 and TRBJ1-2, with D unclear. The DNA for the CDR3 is TGTGCCAGCAGTTACTCACGGGGCTACACCTTC. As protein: CASSYSRGYTF.